This T cell receptor (beta chain) was profiled in a study of T cells in tuberculosis. Regarding the study as a whole: Active tuberculosis alpha repertoires lay closer to GMM-specific TCRs than controls'.

Specified time point: new active TB diagnosis, blood taken before or within 7 days of starting treatment. Measured with immunoSEQ multiplex PCR; TCRdb has only the in-frame clones, and not every one. The table includes tens of thousands of clones, roughly 87% detected once. Worth noting for this clone: Its antigen is still unknown.

The sequence came from an adult with tuberculosis. This specimen consisted of PBMCs, obtained at tuberculosis diagnosis.

The CDR3 is CASSFRSGSSYNEQFF. The CDR3 DNA reads as TGTGCCAGCAGTTTCCGTTCAGGAAGCTCCTACAATGAGCAGTTCTTC. The V gene is TRBV6-5, the J gene TRBJ2-1, with D uncertain. V was trimmed by 4 bases and J by 0 bases, leaving 13 bases between them. Looked up from germline, CDR1 is MNHEY and CDR2 is SVGAGI. This CDR3 region has 16 residues.